This T cell receptor beta chain derives from a study of OX40 agonist ivuxolimab in advanced cancers. The method was immunoSEQ multiplex PCR; TCRdb's version includes in-frame clones alone and lacks a portion of them. The repertoire holds under 90,000 clones, with roughly 89% as singletons. V shed 3 bases and J shed 6 bases, with 13 bases lying between them. The CDR3 has 14 amino acids. Germline lookup yields CDR1 WNHNN and CDR2 SYGVQD (reference sequence). This clone was detected only once. What it binds is unknown. Study-wide results and caveats: In the 0.1 to 3.0 mg/kg range, CD4+ and CD8+ blood T cells had expanded clonally by week 6.

The starting material was CD4+ or CD8+ T cells sorted from blood, obtained in a trial of the OX40 agonist ivuxolimab. The chain combines TRBV10-1 with TRBJ2-3, with a weak D call TRBD1 (6 bases). The TCR sequence derives from an adult with an advanced solid tumor such as melanoma, head and neck, liver or kidney cancer. The CDR3 DNA is TGCGCCAGCAGTGACTCAGGACAGTCGGATACGCAGTATTTT. It is translated as CASSDSGQSDTQYF.